One sample yielded the 9 T cell receptor beta chains listed below, sequenced in a study of lung T cells in sarcoidosis with Löfgren's syndrome. Via MiXCR, TCRdb re-called the reads, giving one row per CDR3 protein. The repertoire has 8,000 to 10,000 distinct CDR3 sequences, under 25% of them found once; the top ten carry just under 25%. The sample was CD4+ T cells from bronchoalveolar lavage fluid. The receptors derive from a human donor with sarcoidosis (Löfgren's syndrome or another form), or a control subject (not recorded which).

This clonotype was picked up a small number of times. The J gene is TRBJ1-2, the V gene TRBV19; D call uncertain. The ends were cut back, 2 bases at V and 0 bases at J, with 10 bases in the middle. Germline loops: CDR1 LNHDA, CDR2 SQIVND (reference sequence). The CDR3 loop spans 15 amino acids. The CDR3 sequence: CASSIRPDPNYGYTF. The CDR3 DNA follows: TGTGCCAGTAGTATAAGGCCAGATCCTAACTATGGCTACACCTTC. The variable domain in full, with the rest retrieved from reference TRBV19 and TRBJ1-2, is DGGITQSPKYLFRKEGQNVTLSCEQNLNHDAMYWYRQDPGQGLRLIYYSQIVNDFQKGDIAEGYSVSREKKESFPLTVTSAQKNPTAFYLCASSIRPDPNYGYTFGSGTRLTVV.

With regard to this clonotype: A much larger clonotype is one base distant, so this may be a read error. The V call is TRBV20-1, the J call TRBJ2-5; either TRBD1 or TRBD2 may fit D (5 bases each). The CDR3 is 12 amino acids. From germline, CDR1 is DFQATT and CDR2 SNEGSKA (reference sequence). The CDR3 bases are TGCAGTGCTAGAGGACCGGCTGGGACCCAGTGCTTC. This sequence encodes CSARGPAGTQCF.

The table lists this clonotype with many counts. This chain joins TRBV20-1 and TRBJ1-2, with D tentatively TRBD1 (6 bases). Germline values: CDR1 DFQATT, CDR2 SNEGSKA (reference sequence). V shed 6 bases and J shed 6 bases, with 11 bases lying between them. CDR3 length: 11 residues. CDR3 protein: CSASRQDGYTF. CDR3 DNA sequence: TGCAGTGCCAGCCGACAGGATGGCTACACCTTC.

This clonotype was detected only once. The genes are TRBV18 and TRBJ1-2; the D gene is possibly TRBD1 (5 bases). Germline assignment: CDR1 KGHSH and CDR2 LQKENI. Trimming took off 5 bases at V and 6 bases at J, with 13 bases between the two ends. The CDR3 has 13 residues. CDR3 in DNA: TGTGCCAGCTCATCCAGGGAACGGGATGGCTACACCTTC. Amino acids: CASSSRERDGYTF.

This clonotype was counted a few times. This chain uses TRBV4-2 with TRBJ1-6; 9 bases line up with TRBD1. Unmatched junction bases numbered 5, after V lost 2 bases and J lost 9 bases. The CDR3 is 15 amino acids. Germline V gene sequence: CDR1 LGHNA, CDR2 YNFKEQ. Here the CDR3 reads CASSQLSTGGSPLHF. CDR3 coding DNA: TGTGCCAGCAGCCAACTATCGACAGGGGGTTCACCCCTCCACTTT.

This clonotype rates as medium-sized. This rearrangement joins TRBV12-3 or TRBV12-4 to TRBJ1-5; D is uncertain. The V gene lost 8 bases and the J gene lost 4 bases, with 12 bases spanning the gap. The CDR3 covers 13 residues. The CDR3 region has the DNA TGTGCCAGCCGGAGTGGAGGGAATCAGCCCCAGCATTTT. It yields the protein CASRSGGNQPQHF.

The sample holds many counts of this clonotype. The V and J genes are TRBV6-4 and TRBJ1-1; D remains unclear. CDR1 is MRHNA, CDR2 SNTAGT, per germline. V lost 6 bases to trimming and J lost 4 bases, with 12 bases between them. This CDR3 is built from 13 residues. Written as DNA, the CDR3 is TGTGCCAGCAGCCTCGACCGGGCCACTGAAGCTTTCTTT. Amino acid sequence: CASSLDRATEAFF.

This clonotype is termed medium-sized. This chain joins TRBV12-3 or TRBV12-4 and TRBJ1-1; 8 bases line up with TRBD1. The junction had 13 bases not matched to a gene; V was cut back by 5 bases and J by 8 bases. This CDR3 has 15 amino acids. CDR3 coding DNA: TGTGCCAGCAGTCCCCGTCGGGGGGACAGGATGGAAGCTTTCTTT. This sequence encodes CASSPRRGDRMEAFF.

The chain has TRBV7-2 and TRBJ2-1; 8 bases fit TRBD1. The germline CDR1 and CDR2 sequences are SGHTA and FQGNSA. The CDR3 spans 12 residues. The V and J ends lost 5 bases and 10 bases, in that order; junction bases with no gene match: 4. The CDR3 reads CASSRDRGEQFF. The CDR3, as DNA: TGTGCCAGCAGCAGAGACAGGGGAGAGCAGTTCTTC. Drawing the rest from reference TRBV7-2 and TRBJ2-1, the complete variable domain is GAGVSQSPSNKVTEKGKDVELRCDPISGHTALYWYRQSLGQGLEFLIYFQGNSAPDKSGLPSDRFSAERTGGSVSTLTIQRTQQEDSAVYLCASSRDRGEQFFGPGTRLTVL.